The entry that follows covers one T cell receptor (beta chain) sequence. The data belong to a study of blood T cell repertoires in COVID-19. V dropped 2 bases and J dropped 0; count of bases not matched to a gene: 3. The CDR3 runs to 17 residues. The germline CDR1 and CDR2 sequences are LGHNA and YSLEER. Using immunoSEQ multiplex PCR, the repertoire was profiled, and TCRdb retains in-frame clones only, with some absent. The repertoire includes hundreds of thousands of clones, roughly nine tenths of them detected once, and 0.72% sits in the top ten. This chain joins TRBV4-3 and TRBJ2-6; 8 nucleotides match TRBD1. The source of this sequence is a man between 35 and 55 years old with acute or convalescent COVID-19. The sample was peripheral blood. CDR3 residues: CASSQNRGTSGANVLTF. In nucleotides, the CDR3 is TGCGCCAGCAGCCAAAACAGGGGGACCTCTGGGGCCAACGTCCTGACTTTC.